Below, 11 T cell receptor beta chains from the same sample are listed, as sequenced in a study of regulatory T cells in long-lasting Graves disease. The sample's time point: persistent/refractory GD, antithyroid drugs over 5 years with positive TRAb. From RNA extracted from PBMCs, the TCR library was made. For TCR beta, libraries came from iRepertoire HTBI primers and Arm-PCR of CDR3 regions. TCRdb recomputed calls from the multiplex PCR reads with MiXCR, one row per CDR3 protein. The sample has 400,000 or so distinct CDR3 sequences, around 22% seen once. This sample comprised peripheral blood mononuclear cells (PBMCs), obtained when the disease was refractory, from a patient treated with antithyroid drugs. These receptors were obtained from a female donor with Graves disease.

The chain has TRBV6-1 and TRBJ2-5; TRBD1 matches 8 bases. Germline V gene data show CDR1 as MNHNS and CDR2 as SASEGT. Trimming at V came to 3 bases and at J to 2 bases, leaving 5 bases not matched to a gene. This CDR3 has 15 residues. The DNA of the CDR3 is TGTGCCAGCAGTGAGACCACAGGGGGACAAGAGACCCAGTACTTC. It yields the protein CASSETTGGQETQYF.

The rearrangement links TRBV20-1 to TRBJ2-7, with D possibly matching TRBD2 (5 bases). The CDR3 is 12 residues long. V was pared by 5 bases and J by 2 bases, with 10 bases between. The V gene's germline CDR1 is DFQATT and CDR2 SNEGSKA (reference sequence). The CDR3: CSALSGTYEQYF. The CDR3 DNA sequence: TGCAGTGCTCTGAGCGGTACCTACGAGCAGTACTTC.

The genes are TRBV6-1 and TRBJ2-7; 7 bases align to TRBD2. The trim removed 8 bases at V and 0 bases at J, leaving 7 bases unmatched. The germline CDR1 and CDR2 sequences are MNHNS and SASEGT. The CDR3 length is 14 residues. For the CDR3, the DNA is TGTGCCAGCCTCCACGGCGGGAGCTCCTACGAGCAGTACTTC. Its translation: CASLHGGSSYEQYF.

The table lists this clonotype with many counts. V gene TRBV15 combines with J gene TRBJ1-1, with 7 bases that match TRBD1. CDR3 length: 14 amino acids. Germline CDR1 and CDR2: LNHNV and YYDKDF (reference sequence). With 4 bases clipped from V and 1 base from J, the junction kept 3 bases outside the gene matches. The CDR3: CATSTRTGNTEAFF. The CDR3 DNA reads TGTGCCACCAGCACCCGGACAGGGAACACTGAAGCTTTCTTT.

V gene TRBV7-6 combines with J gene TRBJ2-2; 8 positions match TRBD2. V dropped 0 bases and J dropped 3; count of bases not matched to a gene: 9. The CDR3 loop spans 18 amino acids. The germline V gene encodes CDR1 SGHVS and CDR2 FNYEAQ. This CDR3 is CASSLAQSGRYHTGELFF. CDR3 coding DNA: TGTGCCAGCAGCTTAGCGCAAAGCGGGAGATATCACACCGGGGAGCTGTTTTTT.

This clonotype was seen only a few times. The CDR3 here is CASRQGTNYGYTF. The CDR3 nucleotides read TGTGCCAGTAGACAGGGTACCAACTATGGCTACACCTTC. This chain connects TRBV19 to TRBJ1-2, with D perhaps TRBD1 (6 bases). Germline V gene lookup returns CDR1 LNHDA and CDR2 SQIVND (reference sequence). CDR3 length: 13 residues. The V and J ends lost 6 bases and 2 bases respectively, with 10 bases between them.

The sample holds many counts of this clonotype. CDR3 nucleotide sequence: TGTGCCAGCAGTGACAACAGGAAAGCTTTCTTT. It codes for CASSDNRKAFF. The V and J genes are TRBV2 and TRBJ1-1; D is possibly TRBD1 (5 bases). The CDR3 spans 11 residues. Germline lookup yields CDR1 SNHLY and CDR2 FYNNEI. Trimming cost V 3 bases and J 9 bases, with 8 bases left between them.

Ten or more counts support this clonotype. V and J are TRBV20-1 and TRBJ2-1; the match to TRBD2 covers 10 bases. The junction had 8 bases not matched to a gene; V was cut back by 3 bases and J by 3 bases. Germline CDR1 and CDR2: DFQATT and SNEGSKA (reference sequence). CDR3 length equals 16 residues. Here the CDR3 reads CSASLAGDLRYNEQFF. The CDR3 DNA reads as TGCAGTGCTAGTCTAGCGGGAGACCTCCGCTACAATGAGCAGTTCTTC.

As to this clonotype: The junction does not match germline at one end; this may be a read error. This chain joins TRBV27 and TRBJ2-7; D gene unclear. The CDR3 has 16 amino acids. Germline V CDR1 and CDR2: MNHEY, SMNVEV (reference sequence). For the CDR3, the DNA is TGTGCCAGCAGTTTATGGGCAGGTCTGGTCTCCTACGGGCAGTACTTC. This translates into CASSLWAGLVSYGQYF.

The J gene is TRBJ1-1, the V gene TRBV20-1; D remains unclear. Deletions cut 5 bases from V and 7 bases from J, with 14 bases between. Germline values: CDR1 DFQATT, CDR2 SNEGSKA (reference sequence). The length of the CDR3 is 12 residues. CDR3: CSASREVDEAFF. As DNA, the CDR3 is TGCAGTGCTTCCCGAGAGGTAGATGAAGCTTTCTTT.

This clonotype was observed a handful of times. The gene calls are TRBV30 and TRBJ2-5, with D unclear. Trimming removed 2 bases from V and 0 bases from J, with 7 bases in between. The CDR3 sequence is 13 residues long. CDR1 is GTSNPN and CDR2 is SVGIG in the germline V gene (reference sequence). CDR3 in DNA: TGTGCCTGGAGTTTGGCTAACCAAGAGACCCAGTACTTC. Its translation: CAWSLANQETQYF.